This T cell receptor beta chain was identified in a study of shared clonotypes between healthy human individuals. Notes on the study in general: Around 5.3% of naive CD4 clonotypes were shared across a handful of donors.

As concerns this clone: Antigen: not known.

With V trimmed by 0 bases and J by 7 bases, 8 bases remained unmatched. This CDR3 has 17 residues. CDR1 SGHRS and CDR2 YFSETQ come from the germline V gene. The authors distributed each subset's genomic DNA evenly over several immunoSEQ plates. TCRdb's copy holds only in-frame clones and misses some; the assay was immunoSEQ multiplex PCR. This table has a few million clones, 90% to 95% appearing once. This clonotype was sampled from a man younger than 30 in good health. Some clones in this sample may be carry-over from other donors' samples. The V gene is TRBV5-1, the J gene TRBJ2-4, with 12 bases lining up with TRBD2. Source material: naive CD4+ T cells from PBMCs. Documented subset: CD45RA+ positively selected. CDR3 nucleotides: TGCGCCAGCAGCTTGGGGGCTAGCGGGAGGGCCATGAACATTCAGTACTTC. This gives the protein CASSLGASGRAMNIQYF.